This is a list of T cell receptor beta chains from one sample in a study of cytomegalovirus exposure and HLA in healthy donors. Produced via immunoSEQ multiplex PCR; TCRdb's table is partial and in-frame only. Of fewer than 100,000 clones detected, about 78% appear once; the ten largest clones hold around 3%. Sequenced input: PBMCs. The origin of the receptors is a man aged 35-49 years in good health and CMV-seronegative. Both conserved end residues are part of each CDR3. A D gene is named only where the DNA matches it firmly. The size of a clone is reported for some rows only, either as once, few or many, or as a class for expanded clones.

TRBJ2-7 . 14 . TRBV28 TGTGCCAGCAGTTCCCCTGGGGCCTCCTACGAGCAGTACTTC CASSSPGASYEQYF
TRBJ1-6 TRBD1 15 . TRBV7-8 TGTGCCAGCAGCTTTAGACAGGGGAGACCTTCACCCCTCCACTTT CASSFRQGRPSPLHF
TRBJ2-7 TRBD1 14 . TRBV30 TGTGCCTGGAGTACTGGGACAGGGTACTACGAGCAGTACTTC CAWSTGTGYYEQYF
TRBJ2-7 TRBD1 17 . TRBV2 TGTGCCAGCAGTGAAGCGCGGGACAGGGTCAGCTCCTACGAGCAGTACTTC CASSEARDRVSSYEQYF
TRBJ1-1 TRBD1 14 . TRBV5-4 TGTGCCAGCAGCTTACCACAGGGGCCCACTGAAGCTTTCTTT CASSLPQGPTEAFF
TRBJ1-3 . 17 . TRBV28 TGTGCCAGCAGTCCCGCAGACCGGGACACGAAAAAGGACACCATATATTTT CASSPADRDTKKDTIYF
TRBJ1-1 . 14 once TRBV5-1 TGCGCCAGCAGCGACGGGATGCTCCTGGGGGGAGCTTTCTTT CASSDGMLLGGAFF
TRBJ2-1 . 15 few TRBV6-1 TGTGCCAGCAGCGTCGATTGGCACAGGCCTTTTGAGCAGTTCTTC CASSVDWHRPFEQFF
TRBJ1-6 TRBD1 14 . TRBV7-9 TGTGCCAGCAGCTTTACAGGGGGGGGGTCACCCCTCCACTTT CASSFTGGGSPLHF
TRBJ1-2 . 13 . TRBV30 TGTGCCGGGTTCAGGGAGGGCGACTATGGCTACACCTTC CAGFREGDYGYTF
TRBJ2-3 . 13 . TRBV19 TGTGCCAGTAGTACAGGGATCGTGGATACGCAGTATTTT CASSTGIVDTQYF
TRBJ1-4 . 13 . TRBV5-1 TGCGCCAGCAGCAGGGAGGGTTCCGAAAAACTGTTTTTT CASSREGSEKLFF
TRBJ2-7 . 15 . TRBV28 TGTGCCAGCAGTTCCGACAGATTTAGACCCTACGAGCAGTACTTC CASSSDRFRPYEQYF
TRBJ1-1 TRBD1 16 few TRBV7-9 TGTGCCAGCAGCCGCGATCCGGGACAGGGGGCGAGTGAAGCTTTCTTT CASSRDPGQGASEAFF
TRBJ2-3 . 11 . TRBV29-1 TGCAGCGTTTTCGGCACAGATACGCAGTATTTT CSVFGTDTQYF
TRBJ2-7 TRBD1 15 few TRBV28 TGTGCCAGCAGTTTACCGACAGGGGGCTTAAACGAGCAGTACTTC CASSLPTGGLNEQYF
TRBJ1-5 . 17 . TRBV28 TGTGCCAGCAGCCAAACGCCGGGAGGCGGGCTGGGTCAGCCCCAGCATTTT CASSQTPGGGLGQPQHF